The rows below give T cell receptor beta chains drawn from one sample of a study of T-cell reconstitution after alpha-beta-depleted transplantation in children. TCRdb itself ran the PCR reads through MiXCR, one entry per CDR3 protein. The sample lists roughly 300,000 distinct CDR3 sequences; about a tenth were seen once. Specimen: PBMCs from the stem cell graft donor, collected from the stem cell graft. The source is a human donor who donated a stem cell graft to a child with acute lymphoblastic leukemia. Both conserved end residues are part of each CDR3. Each record gives: J gene, V gene, D gene, clone size, CDR3 DNA, CDR3 protein. A D gene is named only where the DNA matches it firmly. Some rows mark clone size as missing; the rest say once, few, many or name a class of expanded clone.

j_call: TRBJ2-1; v_call: TRBV5-6; d_call: TRBD2; clone_size: few; cdr3_nt: TGTGCCAGCAGCCGAAGACTAGCGGGAGGGAGTGAGCAGTTCTTC; cdr3_aa: CASSRRLAGGSEQFF
j_call: TRBJ2-3; v_call: TRBV27; d_call: .; clone_size: few; cdr3_nt: TGTGCCAGCAGTCACCCCACGGGAGGGGGCCTCGATACGCAGTATTTT; cdr3_aa: CASSHPTGGGLDTQYF
j_call: TRBJ1-5; v_call: TRBV6-1; d_call: .; clone_size: .; cdr3_nt: TGTGCCAGCAGTCCACTTACAGGGTCGCCCCAGCATTTT; cdr3_aa: CASSPLTGSPQHF
j_call: TRBJ2-1; v_call: TRBV4-3; d_call: .; clone_size: few; cdr3_nt: TGCGCCAGCAGCCAAGGATTTGGCGTGATCAATGAGCAGTTCTTC; cdr3_aa: CASSQGFGVINEQFF
j_call: TRBJ2-2; v_call: TRBV5-6; d_call: .; clone_size: many; cdr3_nt: TGTGCCAGCCTAGGGTGGGCCGGAGGAACGAACACCGGGGAGCTGTTTTTT; cdr3_aa: CASLGWAGGTNTGELFF
j_call: TRBJ2-5; v_call: TRBV12-3/TRBV12-4; d_call: TRBD2; clone_size: once; cdr3_nt: TGTGCCAGCAGTCCCGGGACTAGACTATACCAAGAGACCCAGTACTTC; cdr3_aa: CASSPGTRLYQETQYF
j_call: TRBJ2-5; v_call: TRBV5-1; d_call: TRBD1; clone_size: many; cdr3_nt: TGCGCCAGCAGCTCCTCACCGACAGGGGTTGGAGAGACCCAGTACTTC; cdr3_aa: CASSSSPTGVGETQYF
j_call: TRBJ2-2; v_call: TRBV4-2; d_call: TRBD2; clone_size: .; cdr3_nt: TGTGCCAGCAGCCAGGCGACTAGCGGGAGGGCCGGGGAGCTGTTTTTT; cdr3_aa: CASSQATSGRAGELFF
j_call: TRBJ2-7; v_call: TRBV27; d_call: TRBD1; clone_size: many; cdr3_nt: TGTGCCAGCAGTTTTGGGACAGTTTCCCACGAGCAGTACTTC; cdr3_aa: CASSFGTVSHEQYF
j_call: TRBJ2-1; v_call: TRBV20-1; d_call: .; clone_size: .; cdr3_nt: TGCAGTGCGTTGACCGGGACGGCCTACAATGAGCAGTTCTTC; cdr3_aa: CSALTGTAYNEQFF
j_call: TRBJ2-7; v_call: TRBV7-8; d_call: .; clone_size: .; cdr3_nt: TGTGCCAGCAGCTCCCTCGGCGGGGGCACCCCTTACGAGCAGTACTTC; cdr3_aa: CASSSLGGGTPYEQYF
j_call: TRBJ2-7; v_call: TRBV28; d_call: TRBD2; clone_size: .; cdr3_nt: TGTGCCAGCGGGTACGGGGGGGTGGGCAACCAGCAGTACTTC; cdr3_aa: CASGYGGVGNQQYF
j_call: TRBJ1-2; v_call: TRBV27; d_call: .; clone_size: few; cdr3_nt: TGTGCCAGCAGCCGCGGGACGGTAGATGGCTACACCTTC; cdr3_aa: CASSRGTVDGYTF
j_call: TRBJ2-7; v_call: TRBV28; d_call: TRBD2; clone_size: few; cdr3_nt: TGTGCCAGCAGTCTCGGGACTAGCGGGACGAACGAGCAGTACTTC; cdr3_aa: CASSLGTSGTNEQYF
j_call: TRBJ2-3; v_call: TRBV4-3; d_call: .; clone_size: .; cdr3_nt: TGCGCCAGCAGCCACTCCGGCGCAGATACGCAGTATTTT; cdr3_aa: CASSHSGADTQYF
j_call: TRBJ2-7; v_call: TRBV18; d_call: .; clone_size: many; cdr3_nt: TGTGCCAGCTCACCACTCGAAAAACACCCGACCGCTTACTACGAGCAGTACTTC; cdr3_aa: CASSPLEKHPTAYYEQYF
j_call: TRBJ2-5; v_call: TRBV7-9; d_call: .; clone_size: few; cdr3_nt: TGTGCCAGCACGGAGGGGGCGGTCCAAGAGACCCAGTACTTC; cdr3_aa: CASTEGAVQETQYF
j_call: TRBJ2-1; v_call: TRBV4-1; d_call: TRBD1; clone_size: .; cdr3_nt: TGCGCCAGCAGCCAAGAAGGTCGCGGGACAGGGGCAGTGGAGCAGTTCTTC; cdr3_aa: CASSQEGRGTGAVEQFF
j_call: TRBJ2-1; v_call: TRBV4-1; d_call: TRBD1; clone_size: few; cdr3_nt: TGCGCCAGCAGCTCAATTTTTACAGGGGCGGCCTACAATGAGCAGTTCTTC; cdr3_aa: CASSSIFTGAAYNEQFF
j_call: TRBJ2-3; v_call: TRBV5-5; d_call: .; clone_size: few; cdr3_nt: TGTGCCAGCAGTTCTGGGGGGCAAGGGCGGACAGATACGCAGTATTTT; cdr3_aa: CASSSGGQGRTDTQYF
j_call: TRBJ1-4; v_call: TRBV12-3/TRBV12-4; d_call: .; clone_size: many; cdr3_nt: TGTGCCAGCAGTGTCGGCTTTGAAAAACTGTTTTTT; cdr3_aa: CASSVGFEKLFF
j_call: TRBJ1-5; v_call: TRBV12-5; d_call: .; clone_size: .; cdr3_nt: TGTGCTAGTGGTTTCGGATTAAGACAGCCCCAGCATTTT; cdr3_aa: CASGFGLRQPQHF
j_call: TRBJ1-1; v_call: TRBV27; d_call: .; clone_size: many; cdr3_nt: TGTGCCAGCAGTTCATCGTGGGGGGGAGCTGAAGCTTTCTTT; cdr3_aa: CASSSSWGGAEAFF
j_call: TRBJ2-7; v_call: TRBV20-1; d_call: .; clone_size: few; cdr3_nt: TGCAGTGCTCTTCCTGCCAACCCCGACAGGTCCTACGAGCAGTACTTC; cdr3_aa: CSALPANPDRSYEQYF
j_call: TRBJ1-4; v_call: TRBV12-3/TRBV12-4; d_call: .; clone_size: .; cdr3_nt: TGTGCCAGCAGTTTATTACGGGGTCCTGAAAAACTGTTTTTT; cdr3_aa: CASSLLRGPEKLFF
j_call: TRBJ2-7; v_call: TRBV4-2; d_call: .; clone_size: few; cdr3_nt: TGTGCCAGCAGCCAAGGGGGCGGGGCCTCCTACGAGCAGTACTTC; cdr3_aa: CASSQGGGASYEQYF
j_call: TRBJ2-4; v_call: TRBV20-1; d_call: .; clone_size: many; cdr3_nt: TGCAGTGCTAGAGATCCCGTAGCCAAAAACATTCAGTACTTC; cdr3_aa: CSARDPVAKNIQYF
j_call: TRBJ2-7; v_call: TRBV27; d_call: .; clone_size: .; cdr3_nt: TGTGCCAGCAGCCGCCAGGACCTCTACGAGCAGTACTTC; cdr3_aa: CASSRQDLYEQYF
j_call: TRBJ1-5; v_call: TRBV6-1; d_call: TRBD1; clone_size: few; cdr3_nt: TGTGCCAGCATCCGGGACAGGATCAATCAGCCCCAGCATTTT; cdr3_aa: CASIRDRINQPQHF
j_call: TRBJ2-3; v_call: TRBV5-1; d_call: .; clone_size: few; cdr3_nt: TGCGCCAGCAGCTACGAGTCGTTCGGCACAGATACGCAGTATTTT; cdr3_aa: CASSYESFGTDTQYF
j_call: TRBJ2-7; v_call: TRBV7-9; d_call: .; clone_size: many; cdr3_nt: TGTGCCAGCAGCTTCGGGGGCGGAGGTTACGAGCAGTACTTC; cdr3_aa: CASSFGGGGYEQYF
j_call: TRBJ2-3; v_call: TRBV29-1; d_call: TRBD1; clone_size: few; cdr3_nt: TGCAGCGTTGAAGACGGGATGCGGACAGGGGTAACAGATACGCAGTATTTT; cdr3_aa: CSVEDGMRTGVTDTQYF
j_call: TRBJ2-2; v_call: TRBV2; d_call: TRBD2; clone_size: .; cdr3_nt: TGTGCCAGCCGGCTAGCGGGGAACACCGGGGAGCTGTTTTTT; cdr3_aa: CASRLAGNTGELFF
j_call: TRBJ1-1; v_call: TRBV6-6; d_call: .; clone_size: many; cdr3_nt: TGTGCCAGCGGGGCAGGCGTGAACACTGAAGCTTTCTTT; cdr3_aa: CASGAGVNTEAFF
j_call: TRBJ2-4; v_call: TRBV4-1; d_call: .; clone_size: few; cdr3_nt: TGCGCCAGCAGCCAAGGCCTCAGGCTGGCCAAAAACATTCAGTACTTC; cdr3_aa: CASSQGLRLAKNIQYF
j_call: TRBJ2-3; v_call: TRBV5-1; d_call: .; clone_size: many; cdr3_nt: TGCGCCAGCAGCGGGCTTCGAGGGGCCGGCGCAGATACGCAGTATTTT; cdr3_aa: CASSGLRGAGADTQYF
j_call: TRBJ2-7; v_call: TRBV10-2; d_call: .; clone_size: .; cdr3_nt: TGCGCCAGCAGGCCGGGACATCTTGGCGAGCAGTACTTC; cdr3_aa: CASRPGHLGEQYF